This is a list of T cell receptor beta chains from one sample in a study of beta chain features in type 1 diabetes. Using immunoSEQ multiplex PCR, the repertoire was profiled, and TCRdb retains in-frame clones only, with some absent. The data contain 300,000 to 400,000 clones, less than 15% of them singletons. Sequenced material: naive CD4+ T cells from blood. These receptor sequences come from a woman younger than 35 with type 1 diabetes. Both conserved end residues are trimmed from each CDR3.

v_call cdr3_aa
TRBV6-5 ASSSQMMNTEAF
TRBV12-5 ASGRRTSGSVEQF
TRBV9 ASSVVTGSQETQY
TRBV4-3 ASSQDRSRVTGSF
TRBV9 ASSVGSAYEQY
TRBV18 ASSSTGTLSYEQY
TRBV5-1 ASSLTSGSTNTQY
TRBV19 ASSITTGGNYGYT
TRBV7-2 ASSLGFSGRYEQY
TRBV27 ASSLSSGRTEQY
TRBV5-1 ASSLGVNEQF
TRBV7-9 ASSLLWEGSYEQY
TRBV5-1 ASSSGTSVSNEQF
TRBV14 ASSQVDRDGYT
TRBV7-9 ASSPGVVSNQPQH
TRBV21-1 ASSSGQGNGANVLT
TRBV4-3 ASSQDSGPGDEQF
TRBV5-8 ASSLAPPSEQY
TRBV9 ASSVAPGTDYGYT
TRBV11-1 ASSLASAGDTQY
TRBV2 AMRSRTSATDTQY